The clone carrying this T cell receptor beta chain occurred a few times. The authors prepared the TCRbeta library with unique molecular identifiers. TCRdb analysed the PCR reads with MiXCR anew, one entry per CDR3 protein. This table has 75,000 to 80,000 distinct CDR3 sequences, 15% to 20% appearing once. This CDR3 has 17 residues. After removal of 2 bases from V and 1 base from J, the junction contained 4 bases not matched to a gene. Germline V gene sequence: CDR1 SGHRS, CDR2 YFSETQ. This sample is part of a study of T-cell reconstitution after alpha-beta-depleted transplantation in children. Sequencing used PBMCs, mostly from graft donor cells, obtained 360 days after TCRalphabeta/CD19-depleted stem cell transplant. The chain is built from TRBV5-1 and TRBJ2-7; TRBD2 agrees at 15 bases. The sequence derives from a male patient aged 2 to 9 who had a stem cell transplant for acute lymphoblastic leukemia, so the T cells may come from the graft donor. The CDR3: CASSFGTSGRPSYEQYF. The CDR3 DNA is TGCGCCAGCAGCTTCGGGACTAGCGGGAGGCCTTCCTACGAGCAGTACTTC.